This TCR beta chain was identified during a study of T-cell memory formation after mild COVID-19. Points from the study as a whole: Contracting CD4+ clones lay largely in CM and EM, with CD8+ ones residing in EMRA.

Using its own MiXCR run on the 5' RACE reads, TCRdb lists one record per CDR3 protein. The data contain about 350,000 distinct CDR3 sequences, under 15% of them singletons. Only a few counts were recorded for this clonotype. What it binds is unknown. Between the trimmed V and J ends, which lost 6 bases and 0 bases, there was a span of 21 bases. The CDR3 sequence is 18 residues long. Germline loops: CDR1 SGHTA, CDR2 FQGNSA. The sequence was collected from a man aged 18 to 30 who had mild COVID-19 (a few samples of this study predate the infection). Cell type and time point are not known. Sequenced sample: PBMCs or a T cell subset sorted from them (not recorded which). The V and J genes are TRBV7-2 and TRBJ1-3; D uncertain. The CDR3 DNA reads TGTGCCAGCAGTCCCGAGGGTTCCGTGGCCTACTCTGGAAACACCATATATTTT. Amino acids: CASSPEGSVAYSGNTIYF.